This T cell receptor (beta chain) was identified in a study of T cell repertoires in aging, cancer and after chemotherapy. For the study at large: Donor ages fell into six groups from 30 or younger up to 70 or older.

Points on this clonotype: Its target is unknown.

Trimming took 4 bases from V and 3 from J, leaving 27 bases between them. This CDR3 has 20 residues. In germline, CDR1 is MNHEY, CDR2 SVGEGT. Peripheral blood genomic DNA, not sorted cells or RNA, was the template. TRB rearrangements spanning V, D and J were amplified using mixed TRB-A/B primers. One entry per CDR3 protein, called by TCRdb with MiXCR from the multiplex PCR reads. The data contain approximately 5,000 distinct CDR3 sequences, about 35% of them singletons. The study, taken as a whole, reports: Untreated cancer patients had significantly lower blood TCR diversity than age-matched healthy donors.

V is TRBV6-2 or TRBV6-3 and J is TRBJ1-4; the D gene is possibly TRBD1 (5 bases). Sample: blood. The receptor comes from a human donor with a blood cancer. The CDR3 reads CASSLSLRGTFLAANEKLFF. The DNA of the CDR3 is TGTGCCAGCAGTTTATCCTTACGAGGGACCTTCCTTGCGGCTAATGAAAAACTGTTTTTT.